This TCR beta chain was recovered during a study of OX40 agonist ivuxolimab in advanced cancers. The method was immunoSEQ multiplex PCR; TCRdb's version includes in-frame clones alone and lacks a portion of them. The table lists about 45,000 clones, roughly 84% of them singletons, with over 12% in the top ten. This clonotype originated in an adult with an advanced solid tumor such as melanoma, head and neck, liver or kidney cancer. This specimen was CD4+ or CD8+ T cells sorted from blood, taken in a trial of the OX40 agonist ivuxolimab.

The CDR3 nucleotides read TGTGCCAGCAGTATACTAGCGGGAGAGAAAAACGAGCAGTACTTC. It yields the protein CASSILAGEKNEQYF. V gene TRBV27 combines with J gene TRBJ2-7, with 11 nucleotides matching TRBD2. CDR1 and CDR2 (germline): MNHEY, SMNVEV (reference sequence). This CDR3 has 15 amino acids. V gave up 5 bases and J gave up 5 bases; unmatched junction bases: 8.